This T cell receptor beta chain was obtained from a study of cytotoxic CD8 clonotypes in ibrutinib-treated CLL. Overall study context: Partial response was seen in 24 patients and complete response in 2; after median 68 months, about 14 stayed remitted, around twelve progressed.

Overall study results and limits: Clonality rose at ibrutinib response and fell back toward baseline at progression.

To note about this clone: Its matching antigen is unknown.

Sequencing was performed with immunoSEQ multiplex PCR; in TCRdb, only in-frame clones are kept and a portion is missing. The data hold around 310,000 clones, with roughly 80% observed a single time. Sample: PBMCs, taken before ibrutinib treatment. This receptor was obtained from a human donor with chronic lymphocytic leukemia.

The CDR3 spells CAWASSYEQYF. In nucleotides, the CDR3 is TGTGCCTGGGCTAGCTCCTACGAGCAGTACTTC. J is TRBJ2-7 and V is TRBV30; D unresolved. Per germline, CDR1 GTSNPN and CDR2 SVGIG (reference sequence). V lost 5 bases and J 0 bases, leaving 5 bases between the germline ends. The CDR3 loop spans 11 amino acids.